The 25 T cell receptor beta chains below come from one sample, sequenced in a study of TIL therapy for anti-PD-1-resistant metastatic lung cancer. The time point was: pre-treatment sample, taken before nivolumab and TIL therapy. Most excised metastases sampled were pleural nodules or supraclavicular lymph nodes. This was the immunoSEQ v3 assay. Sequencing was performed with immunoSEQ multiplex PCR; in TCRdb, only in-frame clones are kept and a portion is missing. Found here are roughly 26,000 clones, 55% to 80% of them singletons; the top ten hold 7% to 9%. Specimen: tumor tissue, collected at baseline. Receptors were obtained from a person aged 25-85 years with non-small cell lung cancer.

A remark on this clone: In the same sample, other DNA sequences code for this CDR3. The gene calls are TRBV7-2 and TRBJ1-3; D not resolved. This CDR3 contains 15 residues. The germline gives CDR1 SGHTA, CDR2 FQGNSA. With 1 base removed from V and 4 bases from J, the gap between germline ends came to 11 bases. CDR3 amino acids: CASSLGGSSGNTIYF. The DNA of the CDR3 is TGTGCCAGCAGCTTAGGAGGCAGCTCGGGAAACACCATATATTTT.

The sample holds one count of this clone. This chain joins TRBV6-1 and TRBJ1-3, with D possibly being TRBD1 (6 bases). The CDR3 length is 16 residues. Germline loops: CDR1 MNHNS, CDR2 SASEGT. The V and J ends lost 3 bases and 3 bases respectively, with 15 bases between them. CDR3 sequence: CASSERGGNLGNTIYF. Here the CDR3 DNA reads TGTGCCAGCAGTGAGAGGGGGGGGAATCTTGGAAACACCATATATTTT.

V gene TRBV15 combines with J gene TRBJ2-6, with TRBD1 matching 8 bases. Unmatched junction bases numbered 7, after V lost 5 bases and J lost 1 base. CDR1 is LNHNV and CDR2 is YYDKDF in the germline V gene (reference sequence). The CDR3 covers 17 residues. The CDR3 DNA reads TGTGCCACCAGCGCCAGGACAGGGACATCTGGGGCCAACGTCCTGACTTTC. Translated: CATSARTGTSGANVLTF.

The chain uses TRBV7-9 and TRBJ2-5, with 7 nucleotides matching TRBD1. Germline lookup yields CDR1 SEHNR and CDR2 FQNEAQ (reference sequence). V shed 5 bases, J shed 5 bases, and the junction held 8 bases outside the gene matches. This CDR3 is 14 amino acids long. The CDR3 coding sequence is TGTGCCAGCAGCCGACAGGGTGGTTTGGAGACCCAGTACTTC. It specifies CASSRQGGLETQYF. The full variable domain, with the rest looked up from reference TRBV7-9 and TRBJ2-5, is DTGVSQNPRHKITKRGQNVTFRCDPISEHNRLYWYRQTLGQGPEFLTYFQNEAQLEKSRLLSDRFSAERPKGSFSTLEIQRTEQGDSAMYLCASSRQGGLETQYFGPGTRLLVL.

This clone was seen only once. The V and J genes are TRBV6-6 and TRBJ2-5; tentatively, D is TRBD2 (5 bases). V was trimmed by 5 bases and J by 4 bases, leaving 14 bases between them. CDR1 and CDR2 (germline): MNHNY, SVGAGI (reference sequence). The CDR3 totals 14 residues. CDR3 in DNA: TGTGCCAGCAGTCCCTTGTCCAGCGGAGAGACCCAGTACTTC. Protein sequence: CASSPLSSGETQYF.

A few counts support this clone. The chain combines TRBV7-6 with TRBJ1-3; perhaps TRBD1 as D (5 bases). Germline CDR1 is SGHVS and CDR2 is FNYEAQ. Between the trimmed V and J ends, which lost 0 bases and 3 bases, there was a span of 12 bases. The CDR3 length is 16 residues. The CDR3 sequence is CASSLAGAHGGNTIYF. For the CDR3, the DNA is TGTGCCAGCAGCTTAGCAGGGGCCCATGGTGGAAACACCATATATTTT. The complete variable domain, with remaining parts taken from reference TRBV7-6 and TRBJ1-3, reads GAGVSQSPRYKVTKRGQDVALRCDPISGHVSLYWYRQALGQGPEFLTYFNYEAQQDKSGLPNDRFSAERPEGSISTLTIQRTEQRDSAMYRCASSLAGAHGGNTIYFGEGSWLTVV.

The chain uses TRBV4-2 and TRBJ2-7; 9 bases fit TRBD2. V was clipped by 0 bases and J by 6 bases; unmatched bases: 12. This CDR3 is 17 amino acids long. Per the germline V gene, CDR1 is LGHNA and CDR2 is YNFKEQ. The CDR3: CASSQDPRSRGGLEQYF. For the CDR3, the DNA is TGTGCCAGCAGCCAAGATCCCCGATCGCGGGGGGGCCTCGAGCAGTACTTC.

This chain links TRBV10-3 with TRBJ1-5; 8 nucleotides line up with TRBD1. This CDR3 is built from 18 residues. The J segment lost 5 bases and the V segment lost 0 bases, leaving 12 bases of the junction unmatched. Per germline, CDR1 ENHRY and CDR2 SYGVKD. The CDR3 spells CAISESRVDRGFYQPQHF. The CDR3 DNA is TGTGCCATCAGTGAGTCGCGTGTTGACAGGGGATTTTATCAGCCCCAGCATTTT.

The CDR3 here is CASSVGHYEQYF. DNA of the CDR3: TGTGCCAGCAGCGTGGGACACTACGAGCAGTACTTC. J is TRBJ2-7 and V is TRBV5-4; tentatively, D is TRBD1 (6 bases). V was trimmed by 4 bases and J by 3 bases, leaving 8 bases between them. This CDR3 is 12 amino acids long. Germline assignment: CDR1 SGHNT and CDR2 YYREEE (reference sequence).

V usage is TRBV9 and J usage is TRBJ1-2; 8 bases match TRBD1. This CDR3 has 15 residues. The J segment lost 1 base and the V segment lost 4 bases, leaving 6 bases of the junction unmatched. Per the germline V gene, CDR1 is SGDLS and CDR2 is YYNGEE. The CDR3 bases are TGTGCCAGCAGCACGCCGGGACAGGTTAACTATGGCTACACCTTC. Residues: CASSTPGQVNYGYTF.

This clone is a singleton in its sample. CDR3 in DNA: TGTGCCACCAGCTCTCCGACTAGCGCAGAGACCCAGTACTTC. This codes for CATSSPTSAETQYF. V and J are TRBV15 and TRBJ2-5, with 8 bases aligning to TRBD2. Per the germline V gene, CDR1 is LNHNV and CDR2 is YYDKDF (reference sequence). The J segment lost 4 bases and the V segment lost 5 bases, leaving 6 bases of the junction unmatched. The CDR3 contains 14 residues.

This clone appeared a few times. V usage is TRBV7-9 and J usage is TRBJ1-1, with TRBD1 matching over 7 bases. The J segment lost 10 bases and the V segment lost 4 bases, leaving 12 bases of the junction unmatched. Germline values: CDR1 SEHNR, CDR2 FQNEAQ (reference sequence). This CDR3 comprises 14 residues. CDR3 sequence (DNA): TGTGCCAGCAGCTCCCGACAGGGAGGAAAAGGAGCTTTCTTT. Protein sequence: CASSSRQGGKGAFF. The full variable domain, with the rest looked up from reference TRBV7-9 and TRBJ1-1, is DTGVSQNPRHKITKRGQNVTFRCDPISEHNRLYWYRQTLGQGPEFLTYFQNEAQLEKSRLLSDRFSAERPKGSFSTLEIQRTEQGDSAMYLCASSSRQGGKGAFFGQGTRLTVV.

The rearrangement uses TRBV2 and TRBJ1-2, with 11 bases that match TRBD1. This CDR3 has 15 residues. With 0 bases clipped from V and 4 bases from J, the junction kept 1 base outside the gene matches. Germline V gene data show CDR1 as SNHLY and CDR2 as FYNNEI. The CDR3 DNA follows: TGTGCCAGCAGTGAAGCCGGGACAGGGGGCTATGGCTACACCTTC. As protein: CASSEAGTGGYGYTF.

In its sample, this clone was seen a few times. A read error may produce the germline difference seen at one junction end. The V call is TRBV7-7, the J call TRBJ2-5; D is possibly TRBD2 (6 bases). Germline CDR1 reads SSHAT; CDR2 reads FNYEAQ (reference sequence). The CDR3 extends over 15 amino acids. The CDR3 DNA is TGTGCTAGCAGCTCCCAATTGGGGGGAGAAGAGACCCAGTACTTC. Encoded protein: CASSSQLGGEETQYF.

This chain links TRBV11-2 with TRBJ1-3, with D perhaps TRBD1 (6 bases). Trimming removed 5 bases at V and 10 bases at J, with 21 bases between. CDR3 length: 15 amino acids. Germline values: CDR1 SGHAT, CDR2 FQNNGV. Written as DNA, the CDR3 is TGTGCCAGCAGCCCACTAGACAGGACTGAAACGACCATATATTTT. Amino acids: CASSPLDRTETTIYF.

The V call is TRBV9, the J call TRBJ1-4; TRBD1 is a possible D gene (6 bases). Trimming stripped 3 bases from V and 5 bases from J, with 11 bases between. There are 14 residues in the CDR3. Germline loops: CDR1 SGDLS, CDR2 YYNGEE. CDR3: CASSADRANEKLFF. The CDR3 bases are TGTGCCAGCAGCGCGGACAGAGCGAATGAAAAACTGTTTTTT.

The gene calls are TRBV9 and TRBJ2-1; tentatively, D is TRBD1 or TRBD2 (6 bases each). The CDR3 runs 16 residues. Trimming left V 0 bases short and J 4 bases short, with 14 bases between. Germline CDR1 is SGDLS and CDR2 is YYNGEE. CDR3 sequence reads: CASSVDLGGQYNEQFF. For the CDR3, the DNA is TGTGCCAGCAGCGTAGATTTAGGGGGGCAGTACAATGAGCAGTTCTTC.

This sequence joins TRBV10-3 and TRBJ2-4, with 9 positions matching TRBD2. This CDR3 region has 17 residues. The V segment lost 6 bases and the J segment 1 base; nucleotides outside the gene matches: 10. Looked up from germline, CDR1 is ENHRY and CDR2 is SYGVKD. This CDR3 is CAISAEGSGGAKNIQYF. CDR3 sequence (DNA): TGTGCCATCAGCGCCGAAGGTAGCGGGGGTGCCAAAAACATTCAGTACTTC.

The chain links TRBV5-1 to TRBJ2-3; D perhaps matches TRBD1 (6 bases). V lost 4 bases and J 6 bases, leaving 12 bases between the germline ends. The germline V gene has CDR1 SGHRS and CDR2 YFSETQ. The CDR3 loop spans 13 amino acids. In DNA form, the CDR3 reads TGCGCCAGCAGCCCTACCACAGGGGATACGCAGTATTTT. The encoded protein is CASSPTTGDTQYF.

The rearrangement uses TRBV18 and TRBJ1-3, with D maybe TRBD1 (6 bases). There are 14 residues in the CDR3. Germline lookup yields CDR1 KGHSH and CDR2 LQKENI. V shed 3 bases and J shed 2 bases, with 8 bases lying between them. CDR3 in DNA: TGTGCCAGCTCACCGTCAGGGGCTGGAAACACCATATATTTT. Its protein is CASSPSGAGNTIYF.

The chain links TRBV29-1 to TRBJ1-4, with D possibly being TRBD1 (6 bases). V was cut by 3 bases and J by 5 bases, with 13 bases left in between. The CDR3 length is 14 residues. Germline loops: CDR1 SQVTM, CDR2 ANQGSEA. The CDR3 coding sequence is TGCAGCGTTGAGGGGGGCCGAGCAAATGAAAAACTGTTTTTT. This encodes CSVEGGRANEKLFF.

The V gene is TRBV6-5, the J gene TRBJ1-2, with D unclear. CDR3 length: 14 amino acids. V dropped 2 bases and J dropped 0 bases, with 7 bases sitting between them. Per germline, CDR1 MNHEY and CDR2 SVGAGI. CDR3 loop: CASSYGGPNYGYTF. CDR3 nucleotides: TGTGCCAGCAGTTACGGCGGTCCTAACTATGGCTACACCTTC.

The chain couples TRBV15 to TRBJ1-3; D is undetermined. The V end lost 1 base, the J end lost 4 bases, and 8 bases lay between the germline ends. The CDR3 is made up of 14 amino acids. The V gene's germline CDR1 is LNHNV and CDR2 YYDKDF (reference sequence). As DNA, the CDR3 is TGTGCCACCAGCAGAGGGATTGAGGGAAACACCATATATTTT. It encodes CATSRGIEGNTIYF. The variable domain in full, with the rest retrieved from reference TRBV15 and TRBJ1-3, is DAMVIQNPRYQVTQFGKPVTLSCSQTLNHNVMYWYQQKSSQAPKLLFHYYDKDFNNEADTPDNFQSRRPNTSFCFLDIRSPGLGDTAMYLCATSRGIEGNTIYFGEGSWLTVV.

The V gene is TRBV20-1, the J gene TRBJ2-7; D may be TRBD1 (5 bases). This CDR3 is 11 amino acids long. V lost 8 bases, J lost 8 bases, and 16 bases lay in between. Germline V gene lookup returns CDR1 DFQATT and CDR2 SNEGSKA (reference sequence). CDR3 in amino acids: CSPAGPTKQYF. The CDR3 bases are TGCAGTCCCGCAGGGCCTACGAAGCAGTACTTC.

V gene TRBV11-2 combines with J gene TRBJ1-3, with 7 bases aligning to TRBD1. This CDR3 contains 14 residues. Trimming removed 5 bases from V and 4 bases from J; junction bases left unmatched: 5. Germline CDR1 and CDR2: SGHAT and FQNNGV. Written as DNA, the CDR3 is TGTGCCAGCAGCAGGGGGCAAGCGGGAAACACCATATATTTT. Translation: CASSRGQAGNTIYF. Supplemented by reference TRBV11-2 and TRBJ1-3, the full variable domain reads EAGVAQSPRYKIIEKRQSVAFWCNPISGHATLYWYQQILGQGPKLLIQFQNNGVVDDSQLPKDRFSAERLKGVDSTLKIQPAKLEDSAVYLCASSRGQAGNTIYFGEGSWLTVV.